This T cell receptor (beta chain) was recorded in a study of T cell repertoires in cytomegalovirus infection. Study-level background: It was the public TCR beta signatures that indicated both CMV infection and matching HLA type.

The CDR3 extends over 14 amino acids. The V gene lost 3 bases and the J gene lost 6 bases, with 11 bases spanning the gap. In germline, CDR1 is SGHAT, CDR2 FQDESV (reference sequence). TCRdb re-called the reads with MiXCR, one entry per CDR3 protein. The sample lists about 770,000 distinct CDR3 sequences; 25% to 35% were seen once. For this clonotype: Antigen unknown.

The material sequenced was cultured CD8+ T cells from PBMCs, taken from culture after CMV antigen stimulation. This receptor was taken from a human donor in good health (CMV status not recorded). Some clones in this sample may be carry-over from other donors' samples. The chain combines TRBV11-1 with TRBJ2-2, with D perhaps TRBD1 or TRBD2 (5 bases each). CDR3: CASSLRGVSGELFF. The CDR3 DNA reads as TGTGCCAGCAGCTTGAGAGGGGTTTCCGGGGAGCTGTTTTTT.